Presented here are 28 T cell receptor beta chains from one specimen sequenced in a study of a mutant IDH1 vaccine in newly diagnosed glioma. The protocol was immunoSEQ multiplex PCR, while the TCRdb copy is restricted to in-frame clones and leaves out a portion. This sample yields tens of thousands of clones, of which about 83% are seen a single time; approximately 7.4% belongs to the top ten. Time point of the sample: baseline, week 1 (first vaccination visit). The treatment was: pre-vaccination baseline after standard-of-care therapy. The material sequenced was PBMCs, taken from a glioma patient treated with radiotherapy, temozolomide or both. Source of these receptors: a woman in her forties or fifties with glioma.

V usage is TRBV2 and J usage is TRBJ2-3; a possible D gene is TRBD2 (6 bases). V dropped 4 bases and J dropped 0 bases, with 8 bases sitting between them. Germline V gene sequence: CDR1 SNHLY, CDR2 FYNNEI. The CDR3 totals 14 residues. The CDR3 spells CASSVGTSTDTQYF. The CDR3 DNA sequence: TGTGCCAGCAGTGTTGGGACTAGCACAGATACGCAGTATTTT.

The gene calls are TRBV6-1 and TRBJ2-7; 7 bases are shared with TRBD2. V lost 8 bases and J lost 2; bases outside the gene matches: 0. The CDR3 extends over 11 amino acids. The germline CDR1 and CDR2 sequences are MNHNS and SASEGT. The CDR3 coding sequence is TGTGCCAGCGGGGGGGCCTACGAGCAGTACTTC. Translating gives CASGGAYEQYF.

The chain uses TRBV10-3 and TRBJ1-1; 10 bases agree with TRBD1. V shed 7 bases and J 2 bases; nucleotides not matched to a gene: 4. Germline assignment: CDR1 ENHRY and CDR2 SYGVKD. The CDR3 sequence is 14 residues long. CDR3 residues: CAIMGDRGNTEAFF. The CDR3 DNA sequence: TGTGCCATCATGGGGGACAGGGGAAACACTGAAGCTTTCTTT.

J is TRBJ1-4 and V is TRBV5-1; 7 bases are shared with TRBD1. The CDR3 totals 15 residues. Trimming cost V 4 bases and J 3 bases; bases outside gene matches: 6. In germline, CDR1 is SGHRS, CDR2 YFSETQ. The CDR3 DNA follows: TGCGCCAGCAGCGAAGGGGGCGCGGCTAATGAAAAACTGTTTTTT. Its translation is CASSEGGAANEKLFF.

J is TRBJ2-4 and V is TRBV15, with 9 bases that match TRBD2. V lost 9 bases, J lost 6 bases, and 6 bases stayed unmatched. This CDR3 contains 13 residues. The germline V gene encodes CDR1 LNHNV and CDR2 YYDKDF (reference sequence). CDR3 in amino acids: CATKAGGINIQYF. The DNA for the CDR3 is TGTGCCACGAAAGCGGGGGGCATAAACATTCAGTACTTC.

This rearrangement joins TRBV10-3 to TRBJ2-1; no firm D call. V was cut by 2 bases and J by 0 bases, with 8 bases left in between. The CDR3 is 15 amino acids. In germline, CDR1 is ENHRY, CDR2 SYGVKD. The CDR3 DNA reads as TGTGCCATCAGTGAGGTAGATCCCTCCTACAATGAGCAGTTCTTC. Translated: CAISEVDPSYNEQFF.

This clone was seen once. V gene TRBV5-1 combines with J gene TRBJ2-2; D is possibly TRBD1 (5 bases). Trimming pared 7 bases from V and 2 bases from J, leaving 9 bases between. The CDR3 spans 13 residues. Germline-derived CDR1 and CDR2 are SGHRS and YFSETQ. The DNA of the CDR3 is TGCGCCAGCTCTCAGGGAAACACCGGGGAGCTGTTTTTT. This encodes CASSQGNTGELFF.

The rearrangement joins TRBV5-6 to TRBJ1-1, with unresolved D. The CDR3 consists of 13 residues. Trimming took 4 bases from V and 5 from J, leaving 12 bases between them. Germline CDR1 is SGHDT and CDR2 is YYEEEE. The CDR3 nucleotides are TGTGCCAGCAGCGCCGGGGTCGGGACTGAAGCTTTCTTT. Its translation is CASSAGVGTEAFF.

The chain links TRBV6-1 to TRBJ2-5, with 8 bases fitting TRBD1. This CDR3 contains 15 residues. Trimming cost V 4 bases and J 11 bases; bases outside gene matches: 15. Germline V lookup: CDR1 MNHNS, CDR2 SASEGT. The CDR3 DNA reads as TGTGCCAGCAGTGGTAGGACAGGGCCGTTCGGAGTTCAGTACTTC. As protein: CASSGRTGPFGVQYF.

The chain links TRBV19 to TRBJ2-2; TRBD2 aligns across 7 bases. Trimming removed 4 bases from V and 6 bases from J; junction bases left unmatched: 2. This CDR3 comprises 13 residues. Germline CDR1 is LNHDA and CDR2 is SQIVND (reference sequence). Written as DNA, the CDR3 is TGTGCCAGTAGTAACGGGGGGTCCGGGGAGCTGTTTTTT. Protein sequence: CASSNGGSGELFF.

The CDR3 DNA reads as TGTGCCAGCAGCGTAGAGGGAGGGAACACTGAAGCTTTCTTT. Translating it yields CASSVEGGNTEAFF. The chain is built from TRBV9 and TRBJ1-1; D is unclear. This CDR3 is built from 14 residues. Germline V CDR1 and CDR2: SGDLS, YYNGEE. Trimming removed 0 bases from V and 1 base from J, with 7 bases in between.

The chain is built from TRBV5-5 and TRBJ1-5; no clear D. Germline V gives CDR1 SGHKS, CDR2 YYEKEE (reference sequence). The V and J ends lost 0 bases and 5 bases respectively, with 9 bases between them. The CDR3 consists of 14 residues. The CDR3 nucleotides are TGTGCCAGCAGCTTGGGGTCAGGCTATCAGCCCCAGCATTTT. The encoded protein is CASSLGSGYQPQHF.

The gene calls are TRBV11-2 and TRBJ1-1, with a possible D match to TRBD1 (5 bases). Germline V gene data show CDR1 as SGHAT and CDR2 as FQNNGV. Trimming cost V 6 bases and J 3 bases, with 14 bases left between them. The CDR3 spans 14 residues. This CDR3 is CASRLTARHTEAFF. The CDR3 DNA is TGTGCCAGCAGGCTGACAGCGCGCCACACTGAAGCTTTCTTT.

The V call is TRBV5-1, the J call TRBJ2-1, with 7 bases fitting TRBD1. This CDR3 has 15 residues. Trimming removed 4 bases from V and 5 bases from J; junction bases left unmatched: 9. Germline V CDR1 and CDR2: SGHRS, YFSETQ. CDR3: CASSQGDIPNNEQFF. DNA for the CDR3: TGCGCCAGCAGCCAGGGGGACATACCTAACAATGAGCAGTTCTTC.

The chain is built from TRBV7-6 and TRBJ1-3, with a tentative D call TRBD1 (6 bases). The CDR3 spans 17 residues. Per germline, CDR1 SGHVS and CDR2 FNYEAQ. Trimming left V 0 bases short and J 1 base short, with 13 bases between. CDR3 sequence reads: CASSLAMGARSGNTIYF. DNA for the CDR3: TGTGCCAGCAGCTTAGCGATGGGGGCGCGATCTGGAAACACCATATATTTT.

The chain employs TRBV9 and TRBJ2-7; unclear D gene. The CDR3 extends over 14 amino acids. Germline values: CDR1 SGDLS, CDR2 YYNGEE. The V and J ends lost 4 bases and 6 bases respectively, with 17 bases between them. The CDR3 nucleotides read TGTGCCAGCAGCCCCACGCCACAGCGCCGCGAGCAGTACTTC. Translation gives CASSPTPQRREQYF. The complete variable domain, with remaining parts taken from reference TRBV9 and TRBJ2-7, reads DSGVTQTPKHLITATGQRVTLRCSPRSGDLSVYWYQQSLDQGLQFLIQYYNGEERAKGNILERFSAQQFPDLHSELNLSSLELGDSALYFCASSPTPQRREQYFGPGTRLTVT.

V usage is TRBV27 and J usage is TRBJ1-5; D gene uncertain. CDR1 MNHEY and CDR2 SMNVEV come from the germline V gene (reference sequence). Trimming removed 5 bases at V and 2 bases at J, with 13 bases between. The CDR3 is 15 amino acids. This CDR3 is CASSPPPPGNQPQHF. CDR3 in DNA: TGTGCCAGCAGTCCCCCCCCTCCCGGCAATCAGCCCCAGCATTTT.

V is TRBV5-5 and J is TRBJ1-4; D not resolved. The V and J ends lost 1 base and 2 bases respectively, with 9 bases between them. Germline-derived CDR1 and CDR2 are SGHKS and YYEKEE (reference sequence). The CDR3 consists of 15 residues. The CDR3 region has the DNA TGTGCCAGCAGCTTGTTCACAGCTACTAATGAAAAACTGTTTTTT. It yields the protein CASSLFTATNEKLFF. Supplemented by reference TRBV5-5 and TRBJ1-4, the full variable domain reads DAGVTQSPTHLIKTRGQQVTLRCSPISGHKSVSWYQQVLGQGPQFIFQYYEKEERGRGNFPDRFSARQFPNYSSELNVNALLLGDSALYLCASSLFTATNEKLFFGSGTQLSVL.

The CDR3 nucleotides are TGTGCCAGCAGAACGACTAGCGGCCGCAATGAGCAGTTCTTC. It translates to CASRTTSGRNEQFF. The chain joins TRBV6-6 to TRBJ2-1, with 9 bases fitting TRBD2. V lost 6 bases to trimming and J lost 6 bases; unmatched junction nucleotides: 6. From germline, CDR1 is MNHNY and CDR2 SVGAGI (reference sequence). The CDR3 spans 14 residues.

V and J are TRBV9 and TRBJ1-2; perhaps TRBD1 as D (5 bases). Germline V gives CDR1 SGDLS, CDR2 YYNGEE. The CDR3 contains 16 residues. Trimming cost V 4 bases and J 6 bases, with 22 bases left between them. The CDR3 sequence: CASSPPTGFLKDGYTF. CDR3 DNA: TGTGCCAGCAGCCCCCCCACAGGTTTTCTTAAAGATGGCTACACCTTC.

The rearrangement joins TRBV18 to TRBJ1-1; possibly TRBD1 for D (6 bases). Germline V lookup: CDR1 KGHSH, CDR2 LQKENI. V was pared by 2 bases and J by 11 bases, with 9 bases between. This CDR3 is 11 amino acids long. The CDR3 DNA reads TGTGCCAGCTCACCAAAGGGGGGGGCTTTCTTT. This gives the protein CASSPKGGAFF.

The chain employs TRBV25-1 and TRBJ1-2; TRBD1 aligns across 12 bases. The CDR3 extends over 14 amino acids. Germline V CDR1 and CDR2: MGHDK, SYGVNS. The trim removed 2 bases at V and 8 bases at J, leaving 3 bases unmatched. CDR3 in amino acids: CASSEIGTGGGYTF. CDR3 DNA: TGTGCCAGCAGTGAAATCGGGACAGGGGGCGGCTACACCTTC.

There are a few counts of this clone. This rearrangement joins TRBV9 to TRBJ1-1; a weak D match, TRBD1 (5 bases). The CDR3 is 12 amino acids. V was trimmed by 2 bases and J by 11 bases, leaving 13 bases between them. Germline V gene sequence: CDR1 SGDLS, CDR2 YYNGEE. CDR3 coding DNA: TGTGCCAGCAGCGTTTCGGGAGGGGTGGCTTTCTTT. Residues: CASSVSGGVAFF. The entire variable domain, with the rest obtained from reference TRBV9 and TRBJ1-1, is as follows: DSGVTQTPKHLITATGQRVTLRCSPRSGDLSVYWYQQSLDQGLQFLIQYYNGEERAKGNILERFSAQQFPDLHSELNLSSLELGDSALYFCASSVSGGVAFFGQGTRLTVV.

This sequence joins TRBV7-2 and TRBJ2-7, with D unclear. This CDR3 comprises 14 residues. Deletions cut 1 base from V and 5 bases from J, with 12 bases between. Germline CDR1 reads SGHTA; CDR2 reads FQGNSA. The CDR3 DNA sequence: TGTGCCAGCAGCTTAGTCCCGTGGGTAAACGAGCAGTACTTC. Translation: CASSLVPWVNEQYF.

Only a few counts were recorded for this clone. The genes are TRBV30 and TRBJ1-1; 9 bases are a match to TRBD1. Germline trimming cut 3 bases from V and 5 bases from J; bases unmatched to any gene: 10. Germline-derived CDR1 and CDR2 are GTSNPN and SVGIG (reference sequence). This CDR3 has 15 residues. CDR3 bases: TGTGCCTGGAGGGCCCGGGACAGGGATTTGACTGAAGCTTTCTTT. Protein: CAWRARDRDLTEAFF.

The chain is built from TRBV7-2 and TRBJ2-7; D may correspond to TRBD1 or TRBD2 (7 bases each). This CDR3 is 15 amino acids long. Germline CDR1 is SGHTA and CDR2 is FQGNSA. The V end was cut by 1 base, the J end by 6 bases, with 16 bases between. CDR3 nucleotides: TGTGCCAGCAGCTTAGTTCCAGGGGGGGGCGGCGAGCAGTACTTC. Its protein product is CASSLVPGGGGEQYF.

This chain connects TRBV29-1 to TRBJ1-1; 7 nucleotides line up with TRBD1. The junction had 10 bases not matched to a gene; V was cut back by 5 bases and J by 4 bases. This CDR3 is 14 amino acids long. Per germline, CDR1 SQVTM and CDR2 ANQGSEA. Here the CDR3 DNA reads TGCAGCGTTAGTGGGAGTTCAGGGGGCACTGAAGCTTTCTTT. Amino acid sequence: CSVSGSSGGTEAFF.

The CDR3 reads CAISESGYEQYF. CDR3 nucleotides: TGTGCCATCAGTGAGTCTGGCTACGAGCAGTACTTC. The chain couples TRBV10-3 to TRBJ2-7; D is unresolved. CDR1 and CDR2 (germline): ENHRY, SYGVKD. The CDR3 is 12 amino acids. V gave up 0 bases and J gave up 3 bases, with 3 bases separating them.